This T cell receptor beta chain was observed in a study of blood T cell repertoires in COVID-19. As for the study in general: COVID-19 samples collected from the United States, Italy and Spain covered acute and convalescent phases.

Losses at the gene ends were 4 bases for V and 10 bases for J; bases not matched to a gene: 13. This CDR3 has 16 residues. The V gene's germline CDR1 is SGDLS and CDR2 YYNGEE. Authors' analysis steps: Researchers report that nucleated cell counts were estimated from reference gene primer amplification. The method was immunoSEQ multiplex PCR; TCRdb's version includes in-frame clones alone and lacks a portion of them. V and J calls and clone size follow that table, whereas D and trimming were derived from the DNA. The sample includes approximately 240,000 clones, around 83% of them seen just once. The rearrangement joins TRBV9 to TRBJ2-5; 13 nucleotides match TRBD2. Material: peripheral blood. This receptor was identified in a man aged 45 to 65 who had recovered from COVID-19. CDR3 DNA: TGTGCCAGCAGCCCCTCGGGACTAGCGGGACTCGGGGACCAGTACTTC. The encoded protein is CASSPSGLAGLGDQYF.